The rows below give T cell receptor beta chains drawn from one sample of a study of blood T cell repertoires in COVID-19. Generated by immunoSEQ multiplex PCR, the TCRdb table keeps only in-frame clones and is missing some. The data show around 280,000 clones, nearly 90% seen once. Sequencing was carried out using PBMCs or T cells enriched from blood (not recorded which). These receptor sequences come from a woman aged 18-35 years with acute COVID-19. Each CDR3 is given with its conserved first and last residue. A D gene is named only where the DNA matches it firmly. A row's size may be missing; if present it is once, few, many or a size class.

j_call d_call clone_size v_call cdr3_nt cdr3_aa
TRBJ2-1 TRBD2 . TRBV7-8 TGTGCCAGCAGCTCCCGACTAGCGGGAGACAATGAGCAGTTCTTC CASSSRLAGDNEQFF
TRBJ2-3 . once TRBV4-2 TGTGCCAGCAGCCAAGAGATGCGGGGCACAGATACGCAGTATTTT CASSQEMRGTDTQYF
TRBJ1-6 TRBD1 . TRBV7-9 TGTGCCAGCAGACTTTGGGACAGCGAGAATTCACCCCTCCACTTT CASRLWDSENSPLHF
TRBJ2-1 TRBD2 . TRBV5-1 TGCGCCAGCAGCCAAAAAGGGACTAGCGGGCAAGGGGAGCAGTTCTTC CASSQKGTSGQGEQFF
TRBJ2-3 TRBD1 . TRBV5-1 TGCGCCAGCAGTCGGGACAGGGGACTCACAGATACGCAGTATTTT CASSRDRGLTDTQYF
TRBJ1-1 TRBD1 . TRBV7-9 TGTGCCAGCAGCTCGGACAGGGAGGGGAACACTGAAGCTTTCTTT CASSSDREGNTEAFF
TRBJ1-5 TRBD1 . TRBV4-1 TGCGCCAGCAGCCAAGCACCGACAGGGGCCCTGGGCAATCAGCCCCAGCATTTT CASSQAPTGALGNQPQHF
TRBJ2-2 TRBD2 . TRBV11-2 TGTGCCAGCAGCCCGGGACTACACACCGGGGAGCTGTTTTTT CASSPGLHTGELFF
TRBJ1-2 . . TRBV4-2 TGTGCCAGCAGCCAAGATAGGACAGACCCGTTTGGCTACACCTTC CASSQDRTDPFGYTF
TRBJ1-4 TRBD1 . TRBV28 TGTGCCAGCAGTCCGGGACAGGGGCAGGAAAAACTGTTTTTT CASSPGQGQEKLFF
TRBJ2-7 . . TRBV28 TGTGCCAGCAGTTTCGGCGAGCAGTACTTC CASSFGEQYF
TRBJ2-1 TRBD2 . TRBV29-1 TGCAGCGGAAGCGGGAGGGACTACAATGAGCAGTTCTTC CSGSGRDYNEQFF
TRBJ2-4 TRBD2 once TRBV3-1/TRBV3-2 TGTGCCAGCAGCCGGTCTAGCGGAGTGGGAAACATTCAGTACTTC CASSRSSGVGNIQYF
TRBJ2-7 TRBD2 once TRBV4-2 TGTGCCAGCAGCCAAGCTGGACTAGCGGATACCTACGAGCAGTACTTC CASSQAGLADTYEQYF
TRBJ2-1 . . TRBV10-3 TGTGCCATCCCTCCCCCTTTTAGCCCCTCACACAATGAGCAGTTCTTC CAIPPPFSPSHNEQFF
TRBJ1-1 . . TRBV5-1 TGCGCCAGCAGCCGGGGGGCGACCATAGGCACTGAAGCTTTCTTT CASSRGATIGTEAFF
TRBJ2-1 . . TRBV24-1 TGTGCCACCAGTAGCCTTTTGAAGCATCTGAGGGATTCCTACAATGAGCAGTTCTTC CATSSLLKHLRDSYNEQFF
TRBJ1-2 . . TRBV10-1 TGCGCCAGCACCCCCGGGGGAGGGAGGGTTTATGGCTACACCTTC CASTPGGGRVYGYTF
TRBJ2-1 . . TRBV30 TGTGCCTGGAGTTATAGCCCCACGAGTAATGAGCAGTTCTTC CAWSYSPTSNEQFF
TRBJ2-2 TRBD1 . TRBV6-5 TGTGCCAGCAGCCGGGACAGGGCTAACACCGGGGAGCTGTTTTTT CASSRDRANTGELFF
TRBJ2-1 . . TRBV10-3 TGTGCCATCAGTGTAGGGGATAGTGAGCAGTTCTTC CAISVGDSEQFF
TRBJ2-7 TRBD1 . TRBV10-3 TGTGCCATCAAGGGACAGGGCACCTACGAGCAGTACTTC CAIKGQGTYEQYF
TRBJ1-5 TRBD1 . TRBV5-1 TGCGCCAGCAGCCCGGTCCCGGGACAGGGGAGGGATCAGCCCCAGCATTTT CASSPVPGQGRDQPQHF